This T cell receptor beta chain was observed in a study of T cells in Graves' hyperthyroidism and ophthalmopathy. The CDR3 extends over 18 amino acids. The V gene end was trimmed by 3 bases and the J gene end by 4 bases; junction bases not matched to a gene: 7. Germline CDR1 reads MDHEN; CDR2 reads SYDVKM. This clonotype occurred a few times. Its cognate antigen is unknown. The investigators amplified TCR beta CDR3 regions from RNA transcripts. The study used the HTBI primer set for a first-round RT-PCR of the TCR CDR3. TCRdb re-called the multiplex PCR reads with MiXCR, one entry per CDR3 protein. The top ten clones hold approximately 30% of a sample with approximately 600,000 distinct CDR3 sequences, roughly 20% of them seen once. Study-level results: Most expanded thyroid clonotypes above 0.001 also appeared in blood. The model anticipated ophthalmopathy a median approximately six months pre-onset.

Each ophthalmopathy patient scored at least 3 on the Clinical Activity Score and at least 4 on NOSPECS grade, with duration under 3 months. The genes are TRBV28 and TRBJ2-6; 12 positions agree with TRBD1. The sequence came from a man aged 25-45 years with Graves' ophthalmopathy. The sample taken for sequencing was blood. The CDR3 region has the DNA TGTGCCAGCAGTTTTCCTGGGACAGGGGGCTTCGGGGCCAACGTCCTGACTTTC. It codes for CASSFPGTGGFGANVLTF.